The TCR beta chain under discussion was sequenced for a study of PD-1 blockade in classical Hodgkin lymphoma. Study-level points and caveats: Relapsed/refractory patients reportedly had the lowest baseline TCR diversity, below newly diagnosed patients, who were below healthy donors.

Turning to this clone: Its antigen is not identified.

Time point described: cycle 4 day 1 (C4D1), after about 6 weeks of nivolumab. All trial patients relapsed after autologous stem cell transplantation. Thawed PBMCs yielded CD4+ T cells through magnetic negative selection. There are 17 residues in the CDR3. With V trimmed by 1 base and J by 2 bases, 10 bases remained unmatched. Germline CDR1 is SEHNR and CDR2 is FQNEAQ (reference sequence). Some clones are missing from TCRdb's copy, which holds only in-frame ones; the method was immunoSEQ multiplex PCR. The profile shows 18,000 or so clones, roughly four fifths of them singletons. The specimen was CD4+ T cells from blood, collected before the fourth cycle of nivolumab. The chain couples TRBV7-9 to TRBJ2-5; TRBD2 aligns across 7 bases. The TCR comes from a human donor with classical Hodgkin lymphoma. CDR3 amino acids: CASSLEGLPGGQETQYF. For the CDR3, the DNA is TGTGCCAGCAGCTTAGAGGGGTTGCCGGGGGGACAAGAGACCCAGTACTTC.